A selection of T cell receptor beta chains follows, all from one sample in a study of T-cell memory formation after mild COVID-19. TCRdb reprocessed the 5' RACE reads via MiXCR and lists one record per CDR3 protein. The sample lists 300,000 or so distinct CDR3 sequences; 15% to 20% were seen once. Specimen: PBMCs or a T cell subset sorted from them (not recorded which). The receptors come from a man aged 18 to 29 who had mild COVID-19 (a few samples of this study predate the infection). Cell type and time point are not known. Each CDR3 is given without its conserved first and last residue.

j_gene: TRBJ1-3; v_gene: TRBV20-1; CDR3aa: SATHQSSGNTIY
j_gene: TRBJ2-5; v_gene: TRBV15; CDR3aa: ATSRGSGGRETQY
j_gene: TRBJ2-1; v_gene: TRBV10-3; CDR3aa: AISGVAGSSYNEQF
j_gene: TRBJ2-3; v_gene: TRBV20-1; CDR3aa: SASQPRAGFRDTQY
j_gene: TRBJ1-4; v_gene: TRBV5-4; CDR3aa: ASSLDGRGNEKLF
j_gene: TRBJ1-5; v_gene: TRBV5-1; CDR3aa: ASSPGVSSLGQPQH
j_gene: TRBJ1-5; v_gene: TRBV20-1; CDR3aa: SASVGQLNQPQH
j_gene: TRBJ2-5; v_gene: TRBV6-2/TRBV6-3; CDR3aa: ASSPIEQETQY
j_gene: TRBJ2-1; v_gene: TRBV24-1; CDR3aa: ATSEQTTAGYNEQF
j_gene: TRBJ1-5; v_gene: TRBV19; CDR3aa: ASSSPNQGARDQPQH
j_gene: TRBJ2-3; v_gene: TRBV5-1; CDR3aa: ASSPQRGGSTDTQY
j_gene: TRBJ2-3; v_gene: TRBV4-2; CDR3aa: ASSQWTSGTDTQY
j_gene: TRBJ2-1; v_gene: TRBV7-2; CDR3aa: ASSLGSLEQF
j_gene: TRBJ2-5; v_gene: TRBV6-6; CDR3aa: ASSRSYQETQY
j_gene: TRBJ2-3; v_gene: TRBV12-3/TRBV12-4; CDR3aa: ASTIGDTQY
j_gene: TRBJ2-7; v_gene: TRBV6-1; CDR3aa: ASSVLPGQGISREQY
j_gene: TRBJ2-1; v_gene: TRBV5-1; CDR3aa: ASSLPLAGGSAF
j_gene: TRBJ2-2; v_gene: TRBV5-1; CDR3aa: ASSWNGLARGPNTGELF
j_gene: TRBJ2-3; v_gene: TRBV4-1; CDR3aa: ASSQEGSPNTDTQY
j_gene: TRBJ1-1; v_gene: TRBV6-6; CDR3aa: ASSYSQGIGSEAF
j_gene: TRBJ1-1; v_gene: TRBV6-2/TRBV6-3; CDR3aa: ASSWGSLLEAF
j_gene: TRBJ2-7; v_gene: TRBV29-1; CDR3aa: SVEDNRETYEQY
j_gene: TRBJ2-1; v_gene: TRBV20-1; CDR3aa: SARDNQGAWNEQF
j_gene: TRBJ1-3; v_gene: TRBV6-6; CDR3aa: ASSYEQGSGNTIY
j_gene: TRBJ1-1; v_gene: TRBV7-9; CDR3aa: ASSYDSDTEAF
j_gene: TRBJ2-2; v_gene: TRBV4-1; CDR3aa: ASSQDWSAGELF
j_gene: TRBJ2-3; v_gene: TRBV18; CDR3aa: ASSPGPNTDTQY
j_gene: TRBJ2-5; v_gene: TRBV29-1; CDR3aa: SVDGTAYQETQY
j_gene: TRBJ2-1; v_gene: TRBV20-1; CDR3aa: SASLDAGYNEQF
j_gene: TRBJ1-4; v_gene: TRBV7-9; CDR3aa: ASSRTDEKKELF
j_gene: TRBJ1-1; v_gene: TRBV5-1; CDR3aa: ASSRDGLNTEAF
j_gene: TRBJ1-1; v_gene: TRBV13; CDR3aa: ASLKQGGTEAF
j_gene: TRBJ2-3; v_gene: TRBV5-5; CDR3aa: ASSAPERGAHTDTQY
j_gene: TRBJ2-1; v_gene: TRBV13; CDR3aa: ASSSRLVRNEQF
j_gene: TRBJ2-3; v_gene: TRBV29-1; CDR3aa: SVEETSGTGTDTQY
j_gene: TRBJ1-4; v_gene: TRBV3-1; CDR3aa: ASSQINEKLF